The present entry profiles one TCR beta chain with its context. Antigen: not known. The data derive from a study of PD-1 blockade in classical Hodgkin lymphoma. Trimming left V 0 bases short and J 2 bases short, with 11 bases between. Germline V gene lookup returns CDR1 MNHEY and CDR2 SMNVEV (reference sequence). The length of the CDR3 is 15 residues. Study results and limitations: Whereas CD4+ TCR diversity had risen significantly by C4D1, CD8+ TCR diversity had not.

Profiled with immunoSEQ multiplex PCR; TCRdb holds only in-frame clones, not every one. The sample includes 25,000 to 35,000 clones, 84% of them seen just once. This sample's time point: cycle 4 day 1 (C4D1), after less than 7 weeks of nivolumab. No patient escaped relapse after autologous stem cell transplantation, and brentuximab vedotin exposure varied. Isolation of CD4+ T cells from thawed PBMCs was performed by magnetic negative selection. This specimen consisted of CD4+ T cells from blood, obtained before the fourth cycle of nivolumab. The chain links TRBV27 to TRBJ2-7; tentative D call: TRBD1 (5 bases). The receptor was derived from a human donor with classical Hodgkin lymphoma. The CDR3 protein is CASSLSAGLTYEQYF. In nucleotides, the CDR3 is TGTGCCAGCAGTTTATCGGCAGGGCTTACCTACGAGCAGTACTTC.